The present T cell receptor (beta chain) was sequenced within a study of T cells in Graves' hyperthyroidism and ophthalmopathy. TCR beta CDR3 sequences were amplified from RNA transcripts. With the HTBI primer set, the TCR CDR3 went through a first round of RT-PCR. TCRdb ran MiXCR on the multiplex PCR reads and lists one entry per CDR3 protein. The table has around 440,000 distinct CDR3 sequences, 15% to 19% seen once. Patients between 18 and 65 years old had hyperthyroidism, newly diagnosed and lasting under 2 months. The germline gives CDR1 KGHDR, CDR2 SFDVKD. V was clipped by 5 bases and J by 6 bases, with 19 bases between them. CDR3 size: 16 residues.

The receptor's source is a woman aged 18-29 years with Graves' hyperthyroidism. The chain joins TRBV24-1 to TRBJ2-1, with a possible D match to TRBD2 (6 bases). Sequences were obtained from blood. For the CDR3, the DNA is TGTGCCACCAGTGGGGGGGATACCAACTCAATCAATGAGCAGTTCTTC. This gives the protein CATSGGDTNSINEQFF.